The 25 T cell receptor beta chains in this list originate from one sample, sequenced in a study of Graves' ophthalmopathy and Graves' hyperthyroidism. RNA transcripts served as template for amplifying TCR beta CDR3 sequences. RT-PCR with HTBI primers came first, then second-round multiplex PCR. TCRdb itself ran the multiplex PCR reads through MiXCR, one entry per CDR3 protein. The data contain about 620,000 distinct CDR3 sequences, 20% to 25% of them singletons. Sequencing input: peripheral blood. The receptors come from a woman aged 18-29 years with stable Graves' hyperthyroidism. Some clones in this sample may be carry-over from other donors' samples.

With regard to this clonotype: This could be a read error, since a much larger clone is one nucleotide away. The chain has TRBV6-2 or TRBV6-3 and TRBJ2-5, with D tentatively TRBD1 (7 bases). The CDR3 is 12 amino acids. V was trimmed by 4 bases and J by 9 bases, leaving 12 bases between them. The germline V gene encodes CDR1 MNHEY and CDR2 SVGEGT. CDR3 coding DNA: TGTGCCAGCAGTTCGCAGGGGGAGGCCCAGTACTTC. This codes for CASSSQGEAQYF.

The rearrangement joins TRBV2 to TRBJ2-2; 8 bases are shared with TRBD1. This CDR3 is built from 15 residues. Trimming removed 4 bases from V and 5 bases from J; junction bases left unmatched: 6. Germline V CDR1 and CDR2: SNHLY, FYNNEI. CDR3 nucleotides: TGTGCCAGCAGTGTAGGGACAGGTGGGACCGGGGAGCTGTTTTTT. Protein product: CASSVGTGGTGELFF.

V gene TRBV3-1 combines with J gene TRBJ1-2; tentatively, D is TRBD1 (5 bases). This CDR3 comprises 16 residues. V was shortened by 1 base and J by 7 bases, with 19 bases between the two germline ends. CDR1 and CDR2 (germline): LGHDT, YNNKEL (reference sequence). The DNA for the CDR3 is TGTGCCAGCAGCCAAGGGACCCAGGGTCTTCTGGGTGGCTACACCTTC. Translating gives CASSQGTQGLLGGYTF.

This clonotype was counted many times. The rearrangement uses TRBV27 and TRBJ1-5, with D possibly being TRBD1 (5 bases). Trimming pared 5 bases from V and 3 bases from J, leaving 14 bases between. The CDR3 extends over 15 amino acids. Germline V gene data show CDR1 as MNHEY and CDR2 as SMNVEV (reference sequence). CDR3 sequence reads: CASSPLGGLNQPQHF. The CDR3 nucleotides read TGTGCCAGCAGTCCCCTCGGGGGTCTCAATCAGCCCCAGCATTTT.

For this clonotype: Being one base from a much bigger clone, this may be a read error. The chain combines TRBV29-1 with TRBJ2-7; 8 positions match TRBD2. Germline-derived CDR1 and CDR2 are SQVTM and ANQGSEA. The CDR3 extends over 14 amino acids. CDR3 in DNA: TGCAGCGTTGAAGCCCCAGCGGGGGACTACGAGCAGTGCTTC. Translation: CSVEAPAGDYEQCF.

This clonotype showed up many times. V gene TRBV6-2 or TRBV6-3 combines with J gene TRBJ2-6; no clear D. V was cut by 5 bases and J by 4 bases, with 9 bases left in between. The CDR3 extends over 14 amino acids. Germline V CDR1 and CDR2: MNHEY, SVGEGT. CDR3 in amino acids: CASSRTSGANVLTF. The DNA for the CDR3 is TGTGCCAGCAGTAGGACGTCCGGGGCCAACGTCCTGACTTTC.

This clonotype was seen a handful of times. The chain joins TRBV30 to TRBJ2-2; D perhaps matches TRBD2 (7 bases). The CDR3 spans 14 residues. Germline V gene data show CDR1 as GTSNPN and CDR2 as SVGIG (reference sequence). Trimming took 4 bases from V and 6 from J, leaving 15 bases between them. CDR3 nucleotides: TGTGCCTGGAATGGCGGGGGCGTAGCCGGGGAGCTGTTTTTT. This sequence encodes CAWNGGGVAGELFF.

The chain couples TRBV6-1 to TRBJ2-5, with D perhaps TRBD1 (6 bases). Trimming removed 7 bases at V and 3 bases at J, with 18 bases between. The germline V gene encodes CDR1 MNHNS and CDR2 SASEGT. The CDR3 is made up of 15 amino acids. In nucleotides, the CDR3 is TGTGCCAGCACCTCCACAGGGAAAGTTAAAGAGACCCAGTACTTC. This gives the protein CASTSTGKVKETQYF.

The sample holds a few counts of this clonotype. The V gene is TRBV5-5, the J gene TRBJ1-5; D remains ambiguous. V was shortened by 4 bases and J by 8 bases, with 13 bases between the two germline ends. Germline CDR1 is SGHKS and CDR2 is YYEKEE (reference sequence). This CDR3 is built from 13 residues. This chain's CDR3 is CASSPSDVEPQHF. Written as DNA, the CDR3 is TGTGCCAGCAGCCCATCGGATGTAGAGCCCCAGCATTTT.

V and J are TRBV6-5 and TRBJ2-5; D is ambiguous. The germline V gene encodes CDR1 MNHEY and CDR2 SVGAGI. V lost 0 bases, J lost 5 bases, and 13 bases lay in between. The CDR3 consists of 15 residues. This chain's CDR3 is CASSYSGGSAETQYF. Written as DNA, the CDR3 is TGTGCCAGCAGTTACTCGGGCGGATCGGCCGAGACCCAGTACTTC.

This clonotype was counted ten times or more. The V gene is TRBV5-1, the J gene TRBJ1-1; D unresolved. Germline V CDR1 and CDR2: SGHRS, YFSETQ. CDR3 length equals 14 residues. The V and J ends lost 1 base and 5 bases respectively, with 12 bases between them. CDR3 DNA sequence: TGCGCCAGCAGCTTGCGTGTAAGACCTACTGAAGCTTTCTTT. It specifies CASSLRVRPTEAFF. Full variable domain (outside the CDR3, taken from reference TRBV5-1 and TRBJ1-1): KAGVTQTPRYLIKTRGQQVTLSCSPISGHRSVSWYQQTPGQGLQFLFEYFSETQRNKGNFPGRFSGRQFSNSRSEMNVSTLELGDSALYLCASSLRVRPTEAFFGQGTRLTVV.

There are many counts of this clonotype. The chain combines TRBV7-2 with TRBJ1-2; D is unresolved. V was shortened by 5 bases and J by 5 bases, with 18 bases between the two germline ends. This CDR3 has 15 residues. Germline V gene sequence: CDR1 SGHTA, CDR2 FQGNSA. The CDR3 sequence: CASSPMQAKIYGYTF. The DNA for the CDR3 is TGTGCCAGCAGCCCGATGCAGGCGAAGATATATGGCTACACCTTC.

The chain is built from TRBV4-1 and TRBJ2-2; TRBD1 aligns across 7 bases. The CDR3 extends over 15 amino acids. The junction had 6 bases not matched to a gene; V was cut back by 1 base and J by 7 bases. In germline, CDR1 is MGHRA, CDR2 YSYEKL. CDR3 DNA sequence: TGCGCCAGCAGCCAAGTAAGGGGGCGCGTCGGGGAGCTGTTTTTT. Its protein product is CASSQVRGRVGELFF.

This clonotype was found many times. The J gene is TRBJ1-1, the V gene TRBV12-3 or TRBV12-4; no clear D. The V end was cut by 6 bases, the J end by 0 bases, with 8 bases between. This CDR3 contains 13 residues. The CDR3 sequence: CASRAFMNTEAFF. DNA of the CDR3: TGTGCCAGCAGGGCTTTTATGAACACTGAAGCTTTCTTT.

In this sample, this clonotype turned up many times. The rearrangement links TRBV3-1 to TRBJ1-1; the D gene is possibly TRBD1 (5 bases). The CDR3 totals 12 residues. CDR1 is LGHDT and CDR2 is YNNKEL in the germline V gene (reference sequence). The V end lost 6 bases, the J end lost 14 bases, and 19 bases lay between the germline ends. The DNA for the CDR3 is TGTGCCAGCAGTCGGGACGGTGTCAGAGGATTCTTT. Encoded protein: CASSRDGVRGFF.

V and J are TRBV28 and TRBJ2-2; 8 nucleotides align to TRBD2. Germline CDR1 reads MDHEN; CDR2 reads SYDVKM. There are 18 residues in the CDR3. The V gene end was trimmed by 5 bases and the J gene end by 3 bases; junction bases not matched to a gene: 14. CDR3 nucleotides: TGTGCCAGCAGTAGGGGTAGCGGGGACCGCGCCTACACCGGGGAGCTGTTTTTT. This sequence encodes CASSRGSGDRAYTGELFF.

V is TRBV12-3 or TRBV12-4 and J is TRBJ1-2, with 7 bases aligning to TRBD1. Trimming took 11 bases from V and 4 from J; bases not matched to a gene: 10. The CDR3 consists of 13 residues. CDR3 residues: CAVWTGLGYGYTF. Here the CDR3 DNA reads TGTGCCGTATGGACAGGCCTCGGCTATGGCTACACCTTC.

This clonotype was seen many times. This chain links TRBV6-1 with TRBJ1-5; 7 bases are shared with TRBD1. J gave up 7 bases and V 6 bases, and 15 bases lay outside the gene matches. The CDR3 loop spans 16 amino acids. The V gene's germline CDR1 is MNHNS and CDR2 SASEGT. CDR3 coding DNA: TGTGCCAGCAGACCCCGGGACAGCAGTACAGGGCAGCCCCAGCATTTT. Its translation: CASRPRDSSTGQPQHF.

This clonotype has ten or more counts. The chain links TRBV27 to TRBJ1-2; D perhaps matches TRBD1 (6 bases). Per germline, CDR1 MNHEY and CDR2 SMNVEV (reference sequence). V was cut by 6 bases and J by 11 bases, with 22 bases left in between. The CDR3 is made up of 14 amino acids. This chain's CDR3 is CASRAVSGQGSYTF. The CDR3 DNA follows: TGTGCCAGCAGGGCCGTAAGTGGTCAGGGGTCATACACCTTC.

Many counts were recorded for this clonotype. The rearrangement links TRBV28 to TRBJ1-6; D unresolved. CDR1 and CDR2 from the germline V gene are MDHEN and SYDVKM. Trimming shortened V by 5 bases and J by 9 bases, and 11 bases separated the two germline ends. The CDR3 has 13 amino acids. The CDR3 bases are TGTGCCAGCAGTCCGGACCCGAGTTCACCCCTCCACTTT. Translated, it gives CASSPDPSSPLHF.

This clonotype was seen only once. At one end, the junction sequence differs from germline, possibly due to a read error. The chain combines TRBV27 with TRBJ2-4; 7 bases map to TRBD2. This CDR3 has 14 residues. Looked up from germline, CDR1 is MNHEY and CDR2 is SMNVEV (reference sequence). The CDR3 is CASSSLPLREPLFF. The CDR3 DNA reads TGTGCCAGCAGTAGTCTCCCTTTGCGGGAGCCCCTGTTCTTC.

This clonotype was counted at least ten times. The DNA of the CDR3 is TGTGCCAGTAGTGGACAATTTGGGACGGCTGAAGCTTTCTTT. Translated: CASSGQFGTAEAFF. V usage is TRBV19 and J usage is TRBJ1-1, with a weak D call TRBD1 (5 bases). Between the trimmed V and J ends, which lost 5 bases and 6 bases, there was a span of 16 bases. Germline V gene sequence: CDR1 LNHDA, CDR2 SQIVND (reference sequence). There are 14 residues in the CDR3.

This sequence joins TRBV9 and TRBJ1-2, with 8 bases that match TRBD1. The V gene end was trimmed by 0 bases and the J gene end by 4 bases; junction bases not matched to a gene: 5. Germline V lookup: CDR1 SGDLS, CDR2 YYNGEE. The CDR3 loop spans 15 amino acids. CDR3: CASSVEQGVGYGYTF. The CDR3 DNA reads TGTGCCAGCAGCGTAGAACAGGGGGTAGGCTATGGCTACACCTTC. The variable domain in full, completed from reference TRBV9 and TRBJ1-2, reads DSGVTQTPKHLITATGQRVTLRCSPRSGDLSVYWYQQSLDQGLQFLIQYYNGEERAKGNILERFSAQQFPDLHSELNLSSLELGDSALYFCASSVEQGVGYGYTFGSGTRLTVV.

In its sample, this clonotype was seen a few times. The CDR3 region has the DNA TGTGCCAGCTCACCAGCCCTAACCTACGAGCAGTACTTC. The encoded protein is CASSPALTYEQYF. The rearrangement links TRBV18 to TRBJ2-7; D uncertain. This CDR3 has 13 residues. Trimming cost V 2 bases and J 2 bases, with 7 bases left between them. The germline CDR1 and CDR2 sequences are KGHSH and LQKENI.

This clonotype was recorded once. The rearrangement joins TRBV6-1 to TRBJ2-7; no clear D gene. Germline V gives CDR1 MNHNS, CDR2 SASEGT. Trimming stripped 6 bases from V and 6 bases from J, with 18 bases between. This CDR3 is built from 14 residues. Here the CDR3 reads CASRRDNLTPEQYF. The CDR3 nucleotides read TGTGCCAGCAGAAGAGACAACCTCACGCCCGAGCAGTACTTC.